A selection of T cell receptor beta chains follows, all from one sample in a study of sequential checkpoint blockade in melanoma. Some clones are missing from TCRdb's copy, which holds only in-frame ones; the method was immunoSEQ multiplex PCR. The sample consists of 11,000 to 15,000 clones, 55% to 75% of them appearing once. The sequencing here drew on CD8+ T cells sorted from blood (inferred from file names), taken from a patient given nivolumab and ipilimumab in sequence. These receptor sequences come from a human donor with melanoma. Both conserved end residues are part of each CDR3. Fields, in order: clone size, D gene, J gene, CDR3 length, V gene, CDR3 DNA, CDR3 protein. A D gene is named only where the DNA matches it firmly. Clone size is not always given. Where it is, it says once, few, many or a class for expanded clones.

. | . | TRBJ2-3 | 14 | TRBV19 | TGTGCCAGTAGTATCCCAGGGATGATAGATACGCAGTATTTT | CASSIPGMIDTQYF
. | . | TRBJ1-5 | 12 | TRBV7-9 | TGTGCCAGCAGCTTAGGGAGTCAGCCCCAGCATTTT | CASSLGSQPQHF
. | . | TRBJ2-7 | 15 | TRBV7-8 | TGTGCCAGCAGCTTAGCCCTAGGCCGATCCTACGAGCAGTACTTC | CASSLALGRSYEQYF
few | . | TRBJ2-7 | 13 | TRBV2 | TGTGCCAGCAGTGAGGGGCCCGTCTACGAGCAGTACTTC | CASSEGPVYEQYF
. | . | TRBJ2-1 | 12 | TRBV6-5 | TGTGCCAGCAGCAGAGGGAGTCCCGAGCAGTTCTTC | CASSRGSPEQFF
. | TRBD2 | TRBJ2-7 | 15 | TRBV28 | TGTGCCAGCAGTCCAGGACTAGTGCTCTCCTACGAGCAGTACTTC | CASSPGLVLSYEQYF
. | . | TRBJ2-7 | 15 | TRBV6-6 | TGTGCCAGCAGTCCAGGGCTCTCGAGCTCCTACGAGCAGTACTTC | CASSPGLSSSYEQYF
once | . | TRBJ2-5 | 14 | TRBV7-7 | TGTGCTAGCAGCCCTGGGCCTATTCAAGAGACCCAGTACTTC | CASSPGPIQETQYF
once | TRBD1 | TRBJ1-5 | 15 | TRBV19 | TGTGCCAGTAGACCCGACAGGGGCCACAATCAGCCCCAGCATTTT | CASRPDRGHNQPQHF
. | . | TRBJ1-4 | 16 | TRBV6-6 | TGTGCCAGCAGCACCCTTGTGACGACAGAGGATGAAAAACTGTTTTTT | CASSTLVTTEDEKLFF
. | . | TRBJ2-3 | 12 | TRBV27 | TGTGCCAGCAGTGCCCTACCTACGGCGCAGTATTTT | CASSALPTAQYF
once | . | TRBJ2-3 | 12 | TRBV10-2 | TGCGCCAGCGGCTTCCCACAGGTTGCGCAGTATTTT | CASGFPQVAQYF
once | TRBD2 | TRBJ2-1 | 15 | TRBV9 | TGTGCCAGCAGCGTAGCCCGGGGGGAATGGGGTGAGCAGTTCTTC | CASSVARGEWGEQFF
. | . | TRBJ1-3 | 15 | TRBV7-9 | TGTGCCAGCAGCCTCGACAAGAGCCCTGGAAACACCATATATTTT | CASSLDKSPGNTIYF
. | . | TRBJ2-2 | 16 | TRBV18 | TGTGCCAGCTCACAGGACAGCATCACGAACACCGGGGAGCTGTTTTTT | CASSQDSITNTGELFF
. | . | TRBJ1-2 | 15 | TRBV7-9 | TGTGCCAGCAGCTTGTCGTGGGGCGAAGGAAGCGGCTACACCTTC | CASSLSWGEGSGYTF
few | . | TRBJ2-7 | 15 | TRBV11-2 | TGTGCCAGCAGCCACTATGACGGACTGGCCTACGAGCAGTACTTC | CASSHYDGLAYEQYF
. | . | TRBJ1-3 | 16 | TRBV7-8 | TGTGCCAGCAGCTTAGGGGGCGGTAGCTCTGGAAACACCATATATTTT | CASSLGGGSSGNTIYF
. | . | TRBJ2-2 | 16 | TRBV9 | TGTGCCAGCAGCGTAGGAGGGTCCCCGTCCACCGGGGAGCTGTTTTTT | CASSVGGSPSTGELFF
. | . | TRBJ2-7 | 12 | TRBV29-1 | TGCAGCGTTGAAGCAGGGGCGAGCGAGCAGTACTTC | CSVEAGASEQYF
. | . | TRBJ1-2 | 13 | TRBV14 | TGTGCCAGCAGCCAAAACAACAGGGATGGCTACACCTTC | CASSQNNRDGYTF
. | TRBD1 | TRBJ1-4 | 14 | TRBV6-5 | TGTGCCAGCAGTCGGGACAGGGGAAATGAAAAACTGTTTTTT | CASSRDRGNEKLFF
. | . | TRBJ1-2 | 13 | TRBV10-3 | TGTGCCATCAGTGAGACACCGAACTATGGCTACACCTTC | CAISETPNYGYTF
. | . | TRBJ2-7 | 14 | TRBV9 | TGTGCCAGCAGCCCCCGCGGTATCTTAAACGAGCAGTACTTC | CASSPRGILNEQYF
. | . | TRBJ1-5 | 14 | TRBV11-2 | TGTGCCAGCAGCGAATTCGCGGAAGGCCAGCCCCAGCATTTT | CASSEFAEGQPQHF
. | . | TRBJ2-7 | 14 | TRBV14 | TGTGCCAGCAGCACGGGCGGAGGCCCCTACGAGCAGTACTTC | CASSTGGGPYEQYF
few | TRBD1 | TRBJ2-5 | 16 | TRBV10-3 | TGTGCCATCGGGATAAAAAGACAGGGGAATAGGGAGACCCAGTACTTC | CAIGIKRQGNRETQYF
few | . | TRBJ2-1 | 15 | TRBV7-8 | TGTGCCAGCAGCTTCTCCAGACTAGGTCTGAATGAGCAGTTCTTC | CASSFSRLGLNEQFF
. | . | TRBJ1-4 | 13 | TRBV30 | TGTGCCTGGAGTGTAGTCCGCGGAGAAAAACTGTTTTTT | CAWSVVRGEKLFF
. | . | TRBJ2-3 | 13 | TRBV6-1 | TGTGCCGGCAATACAGGGAGGGGAGATACGCAGTATTTT | CAGNTGRGDTQYF
few | TRBD2 | TRBJ2-1 | 17 | TRBV14 | TGTGCCAGCAGCCAAGTTTTTGGGACTAGCGGCCACAATGAGCAGTTCTTC | CASSQVFGTSGHNEQFF
. | . | TRBJ2-2 | 15 | TRBV9 | TGTGCCAGCAGCGTAGACGGACAGTCCACCGGGGAGCTGTTTTTT | CASSVDGQSTGELFF
. | TRBD1 | TRBJ1-2 | 13 | TRBV30 | TGTGCCTGGAGCTTGGACAGGGCCTATGGCTACACCTTC | CAWSLDRAYGYTF
. | TRBD1 | TRBJ2-7 | 13 | TRBV5-1 | TGCGCCAGCAGCCTGGACAGGGGCTACGAGCAGTACTTC | CASSLDRGYEQYF
. | TRBD1 | TRBJ1-2 | 14 | TRBV5-6 | TGTGCCAGCAGCTTGGGGGACAGGGGGTATGGCTACACCTTC | CASSLGDRGYGYTF
. | TRBD1 | TRBJ2-7 | 14 | TRBV6-6 | TGTGCCAGCAGTTACTCGACAGGGTCCGACGAGCAGTACTTC | CASSYSTGSDEQYF
. | TRBD2 | TRBJ2-7 | 14 | TRBV27 | TGTGCCAGCAGTTCCTGGACTAGCGGGGACGAGCAGTACTTC | CASSSWTSGDEQYF
. | TRBD2 | TRBJ2-7 | 15 | TRBV27 | TGTGCCAGCAGTTGGGGACTAGCGGGCACCTACGAGCAGTACTTC | CASSWGLAGTYEQYF
. | TRBD2 | TRBJ2-5 | 16 | TRBV7-9 | TGTGCCAGCAGCCTAGGGACTAGCGGGTGGAGGGAGACCCAGTACTTC | CASSLGTSGWRETQYF
once | TRBD2 | TRBJ2-1 | 14 | TRBV29-1 | TGCAGCGTTGACCGCGGGGGACCCGAGGATGAGCAGTTCTTC | CSVDRGGPEDEQFF
once | . | TRBJ2-1 | 13 | TRBV7-9 | TGTGCCAGCAGCCGGAGGGGTTACAATGAGCAGTTCTTC | CASSRRGYNEQFF
. | . | TRBJ1-5 | 15 | TRBV5-5 | TGTGCCAGCAGCCCCCAAGGGGTAAAGTATCAGCCCCAGCATTTT | CASSPQGVKYQPQHF
. | . | TRBJ1-2 | 14 | TRBV6-5 | TGTGCCAGCAGCCCCTCGACAGCTAACTATGGCTACACCTTC | CASSPSTANYGYTF
. | TRBD1 | TRBJ2-7 | 15 | TRBV7-9 | TGTGCCAGCAGCTCCCCCGGGACAGGCCATTACGAGCAGTACTTC | CASSSPGTGHYEQYF
. | TRBD1 | TRBJ2-7 | 14 | TRBV27 | TGTGCCAGCAGTCCGGCAGGGGGTTGGTACGAGCAGTACTTC | CASSPAGGWYEQYF
. | . | TRBJ2-2 | 14 | TRBV5-4 | TGTGCCAGCAGCCCCGGAGGGGAGGTCGGGGAGCTGTTTTTT | CASSPGGEVGELFF